A selection of T cell receptor beta chains follows, all from one sample in a study of control samples from healthy donors and cancer patients. Assay used: immunoSEQ multiplex PCR; TCRdb lists only in-frame clones, some missing. The profile covers some 140,000 clones, with roughly 90% appearing a single time and approximately 8% taken by the ten largest. The sample was PBMCs. The receptors come from a man aged 45-65 years with head and neck cancer. CDR3s include the opening cysteine and the closing phenylalanine or tryptophan. The D gene is left open where the match is weak.

D gene,J gene,V gene,CDR3 protein,CDR3 DNA
TRBD2,TRBJ2-2,TRBV28,CASSGHLGLAGGINTGELFF,TGTGCCAGCAGTGGACACCTGGGACTAGCGGGAGGTATTAACACCGGGGAGCTGTTTTTT
NA,TRBJ2-5,TRBV2,CASRTQGATSGSFETQYF,TGTGCCAGCAGGACACAGGGGGCAACTAGCGGGTCCTTCGAGACCCAGTACTTC
NA,TRBJ1-1,TRBV2,CASTEGRATSFF,TGTGCCAGCACCGAGGGGCGAGCCACGTCTTTCTTT
NA,TRBJ1-5,TRBV27,CASSLSGSFQPQHF,TGTGCCAGCAGTTTATCAGGGTCTTTTCAGCCCCAGCATTTT
TRBD1,TRBJ2-1,TRBV5-1,CASSLGLGGWGEQFF,TGCGCCAGCAGCTTGGGGCTAGGGGGCTGGGGCGAGCAGTTCTTC
TRBD1,TRBJ1-5,TRBV27,CASSLEGAGGRQPQHF,TGTGCCAGCAGTTTAGAGGGGGCGGGGGGCCGACAGCCCCAGCATTTT
NA,TRBJ2-2,TRBV28,CASSPPRGSYTGELFF,TGTGCCAGCAGTCCGCCCCGGGGGAGTTACACCGGGGAGCTGTTTTTT
NA,TRBJ1-2,TRBV19,CASSTVAYGYTF,TGTGCCAGTAGTACGGTCGCTTATGGCTACACCTTC
NA,TRBJ1-1,TRBV6-4,CASSDSIGTEAFF,TGTGCCAGCAGTGACTCCATCGGGACTGAAGCTTTCTTT
NA,TRBJ1-1,TRBV27,CASSRAGGTEAFF,TGTGCCAGCAGTCGGGCCGGGGGCACTGAAGCTTTCTTT
NA,TRBJ2-3,TRBV11-3,CASSLGASSRSDTDTQYF,TGTGCCAGCAGCTTAGGGGCTAGCAGCCGGTCAGACACAGATACGCAGTATTTT